The 23 T cell receptor beta chains presented below share a single source sample, sequenced in a study of cytomegalovirus exposure and HLA in healthy donors. Researchers ran the PCR with 60 Vbeta and 13 Jbeta primers. This table comes from immunoSEQ multiplex PCR, and its TCRdb copy is limited to in-frame clones, with some not included. Of 160,000 or so clones listed, around 84% are singletons. The sequencing sample was made of PBMCs. The receptors derive from a man between 45 and 60 years old in good health and CMV-seropositive.

The chain links TRBV5-1 to TRBJ2-7, with 7 bases matching TRBD1. Looked up from germline, CDR1 is SGHRS and CDR2 is YFSETQ. The CDR3 covers 12 residues. V dropped 4 bases and J dropped 5; count of bases not matched to a gene: 3. CDR3 region: CASSLQGNEQYF. Here the CDR3 DNA reads TGCGCCAGCAGCCTACAGGGGAACGAGCAGTACTTC.

The chain recombines TRBV19 with TRBJ2-3, with 10 bases that match TRBD2. J lost 5 bases, V lost 7 bases, and 6 bases had no gene match. The V gene's germline CDR1 is LNHDA and CDR2 SQIVND (reference sequence). This CDR3 has 14 residues. The CDR3 nucleotides read TGTGCCAGTACCCACTTAGCGGGGGGAGATACGCAGTATTTT. Encoded protein: CASTHLAGGDTQYF.

V usage is TRBV7-3 and J usage is TRBJ2-2, with a weak D call TRBD2 (5 bases). V was clipped by 4 bases and J by 1 base, with 7 bases between them. The CDR3 length is 14 residues. Looked up from germline, CDR1 is SGHTA and CDR2 is FQGTGA. CDR3 residues: CASSSGVNTGELFF. CDR3 DNA: TGTGCCAGCAGCTCCGGGGTGAACACCGGGGAGCTGTTTTTT.

V usage is TRBV29-1 and J usage is TRBJ2-3; perhaps TRBD2 as D (7 bases). V was trimmed by 3 bases and J by 5 bases, leaving 12 bases between them. CDR1 is SQVTM, CDR2 ANQGSEA, per germline. The CDR3 consists of 13 residues. The DNA of the CDR3 is TGCAGCGTTGATGGGGGGGCGAGAGATACGCAGTATTTT. Translated: CSVDGGARDTQYF.

The gene calls are TRBV5-1 and TRBJ2-2; the D gene is possibly TRBD2 (5 bases). This CDR3 comprises 14 residues. Germline loops: CDR1 SGHRS, CDR2 YFSETQ. Trimming pared 2 bases from V and 4 bases from J, leaving 9 bases between. CDR3 nucleotide sequence: TGCGCCAGCAGCTTAGGAGGTATCACCGGGGAGCTGTTTTTT. Translation gives CASSLGGITGELFF.

This clone turned up a few times. The V call is TRBV10-3, the J call TRBJ2-1, with TRBD2 identical over 11 bases. The CDR3 covers 14 residues. J lost 4 bases, V lost 10 bases, and 6 bases had no gene match. Looked up from germline, CDR1 is ENHRY and CDR2 is SYGVKD. CDR3 sequence reads: CATFTSGSYNEQFF. DNA for the CDR3: TGTGCCACCTTCACTAGCGGGAGTTACAATGAGCAGTTCTTC.

The rearrangement uses TRBV19 and TRBJ1-1; D is unresolved. Germline V lookup: CDR1 LNHDA, CDR2 SQIVND (reference sequence). CDR3 length: 14 residues. V lost 7 bases to trimming and J lost 1 base, with 13 bases between them. CDR3 DNA: TGTGCCAGTATACGAGACCGGGGGAACACTGAAGCTTTCTTT. It is translated as CASIRDRGNTEAFF.

The V call is TRBV5-4, the J call TRBJ1-6, with D possibly TRBD1 on 6 matching bases. V lost 3 bases and J lost 7, with 14 bases in between. Per the germline V gene, CDR1 is SGHNT and CDR2 is YYREEE (reference sequence). The CDR3 length is 15 residues. CDR3 in DNA: TGTGCCAGCAGCTCAGGGGCACTAGGGAATTCACCCCTCCACTTT. Translating gives CASSSGALGNSPLHF. The whole variable domain, filled in from reference TRBV5-4 and TRBJ1-6, reads ETGVTQSPTHLIKTRGQQVTLRCSSQSGHNTVSWYQQALGQGPQFIFQYYREEENGRGNFPPRFSGLQFPNYSSELNVNALELDDSALYLCASSSGALGNSPLHFGNGTRLTVT.

This clone was counted a few times. The V call is TRBV9, the J call TRBJ2-3, with D uncertain. Between the trimmed V and J ends, which lost 0 bases and 4 bases, there was a span of 12 bases. From germline, CDR1 is SGDLS and CDR2 YYNGEE. The CDR3 has 15 residues. CDR3 coding DNA: TGTGCCAGCAGCGTAGCCGGGTTCGAAGCAGATACGCAGTATTTT. Its protein product is CASSVAGFEADTQYF.

CDR3 DNA sequence: TGTGCCAGCAGCTTAGCGACTAGCGGGGGACAAGAGACCCAGTACTTC. Translated: CASSLATSGGQETQYF. V is TRBV7-6 and J is TRBJ2-5; 12 bases are shared with TRBD2. This CDR3 spans 16 amino acids. The junction had 1 base not matched to a gene; V was cut back by 0 bases and J by 2 bases. The germline V gene has CDR1 SGHVS and CDR2 FNYEAQ.

The chain combines TRBV14 with TRBJ2-2; the D gene is possibly TRBD2 (5 bases). Germline V gene sequence: CDR1 SGHDN, CDR2 FVKESK. The CDR3 is 14 residues long. V was trimmed by 5 bases and J by 7 bases, leaving 14 bases between them. CDR3: CASSVGLPGGELFF. CDR3 bases: TGTGCCAGCAGCGTAGGACTCCCCGGCGGGGAGCTGTTTTTT.

The chain combines TRBV6-6 with TRBJ2-5, with D possibly matching TRBD1 (6 bases). The CDR3 spans 14 residues. The germline V and J ends were trimmed by 6 bases and 1 base, with 12 bases remaining between them. In germline, CDR1 is MNHNY, CDR2 SVGAGI (reference sequence). CDR3 bases: TGTGCCAGCAGAAACCGGGACATCCAAGAGACCCAGTACTTC. Its translation is CASRNRDIQETQYF.

This clone was observed a few times. One end of the junction varies from germline; a read error may be responsible. Other DNA sequences of this sample code for an identical CDR3. The chain carries TRBV6-5 and TRBJ1-2, with TRBD1 identical over 7 bases. The V gene's germline CDR1 is MNHEY and CDR2 SVGAGI. The CDR3 is made up of 14 amino acids. CDR3 sequence: CASTRRQGGKGYTF. Here the CDR3 DNA reads TGCGCCAGCACTCGAAGACAGGGAGGTAAGGGCTACACCTTC.

The rearrangement links TRBV19 to TRBJ2-3; TRBD2 agrees at 9 bases. Germline CDR1 is LNHDA and CDR2 is SQIVND (reference sequence). The CDR3 loop spans 16 amino acids. Trimming cost V 8 bases and J 5 bases; bases outside gene matches: 14. Written as DNA, the CDR3 is TGTGCCAGTCTACCCTCCGGGACTAGCAGGGGAGATACGCAGTATTTT. Protein: CASLPSGTSRGDTQYF.

The chain uses TRBV6-6 and TRBJ1-6; D is unresolved. From germline, CDR1 is MNHNY and CDR2 SVGAGI (reference sequence). The CDR3 totals 14 residues. Trimming removed 6 bases from V and 7 bases from J, with 13 bases in between. The CDR3 is CASSRWEQNSPLHF. The CDR3 bases are TGTGCCAGCAGCCGTTGGGAGCAGAATTCACCCCTCCACTTT.

This clone was counted a single time. V gene TRBV2 combines with J gene TRBJ1-1, with D perhaps TRBD1 (5 bases). CDR3 length: 12 amino acids. Trimming cost V 7 bases and J 6 bases, with 12 bases left between them. Germline V CDR1 and CDR2: SNHLY, FYNNEI. DNA of the CDR3: TGTGCCAGCACTTCAGACAGCCCTGAAGCTTTCTTT. This translates into CASTSDSPEAFF.

The V and J genes are TRBV7-9 and TRBJ2-5; 7 nucleotides line up with TRBD1. J gave up 2 bases and V 4 bases, and 4 bases lay outside the gene matches. Germline V gene sequence: CDR1 SEHNR, CDR2 FQNEAQ (reference sequence). CDR3 length: 14 residues. CDR3 nucleotide sequence: TGTGCCAGCAGCTCCTCGGGACAGCAAGAGACCCAGTACTTC. Protein product: CASSSSGQQETQYF.

The CDR3 here is CASSLDPRGEDTQYF. In nucleotides, the CDR3 is TGCGCCAGCAGCTTGGACCCCCGGGGGGAGGATACGCAGTATTTT. The chain has TRBV5-1 and TRBJ2-3; TRBD2 agrees at 7 bases. Germline V gives CDR1 SGHRS, CDR2 YFSETQ. Trimming took 0 bases from V and 6 from J; bases not matched to a gene: 7. The CDR3 has 15 residues.

V gene TRBV6-1 combines with J gene TRBJ2-3; D remains unclear. The germline V gene encodes CDR1 MNHNS and CDR2 SASEGT. The CDR3 length is 14 residues. The V end was cut by 2 bases, the J end by 1 base, with 7 bases between. CDR3 coding DNA: TGTGCCAGCAGTGAAACGACTCGCACAGATACGCAGTATTTT. Its translation is CASSETTRTDTQYF.

The CDR3 loop is CASSPPGTGGTEAFF. Here the CDR3 DNA reads TGTGCCAGCAGCCCCCCCGGGACAGGGGGCACTGAAGCTTTCTTT. This chain joins TRBV6-1 and TRBJ1-1, with 11 bases fitting TRBD1. CDR3 length: 15 amino acids. Germline-derived CDR1 and CDR2 are MNHNS and SASEGT. V lost 6 bases and J lost 4; bases outside the gene matches: 7.

CDR3 residues: CASSGGQVSGNTIYF. The CDR3 coding sequence is TGTGCCAGCAGTGGCGGACAGGTCTCTGGAAACACCATATATTTT. The rearrangement joins TRBV2 to TRBJ1-3; TRBD1 matches at 7 bases. From germline, CDR1 is SNHLY and CDR2 FYNNEI. J lost 0 bases, V lost 4 bases, and 3 bases had no gene match. This CDR3 is built from 15 residues.

The J gene is TRBJ1-2, the V gene TRBV15; 9 bases match TRBD1. V dropped 0 bases and J dropped 7; count of bases not matched to a gene: 6. This CDR3 comprises 15 residues. Germline V CDR1 and CDR2: LNHNV, YYDKDF (reference sequence). CDR3 sequence (DNA): TGTGCCACCAGCAGAGATAACAGGGGGCAGGGTGGCTACACCTTC. Protein: CATSRDNRGQGGYTF. Supplemented by reference TRBV15 and TRBJ1-2, the full variable domain reads DAMVIQNPRYQVTQFGKPVTLSCSQTLNHNVMYWYQQKSSQAPKLLFHYYDKDFNNEADTPDNFQSRRPNTSFCFLDIRSPGLGDTAMYLCATSRDNRGQGGYTFGSGTRLTVV.

V usage is TRBV7-9 and J usage is TRBJ1-4; D is uncertain. Germline V lookup: CDR1 SEHNR, CDR2 FQNEAQ (reference sequence). The CDR3 is made up of 15 amino acids. Deletions cut 6 bases from V and 7 bases from J, with 18 bases between. CDR3 region: CASSLGDAWGEKLFF. The DNA of the CDR3 is TGTGCCAGCAGTCTCGGGGATGCCTGGGGTGAAAAACTGTTTTTT.